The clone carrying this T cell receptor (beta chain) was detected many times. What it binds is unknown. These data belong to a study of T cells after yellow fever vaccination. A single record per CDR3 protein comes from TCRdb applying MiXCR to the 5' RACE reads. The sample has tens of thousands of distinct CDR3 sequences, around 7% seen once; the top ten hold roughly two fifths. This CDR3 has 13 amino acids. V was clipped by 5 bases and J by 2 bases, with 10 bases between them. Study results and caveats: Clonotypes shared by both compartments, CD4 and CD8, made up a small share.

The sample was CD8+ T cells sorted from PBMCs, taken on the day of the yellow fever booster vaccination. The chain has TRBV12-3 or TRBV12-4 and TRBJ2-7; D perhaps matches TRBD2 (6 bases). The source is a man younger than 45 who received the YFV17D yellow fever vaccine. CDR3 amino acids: CASSIGTAYEQYF. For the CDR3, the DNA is TGTGCCAGCAGTATCGGGACTGCCTACGAGCAGTACTTC.